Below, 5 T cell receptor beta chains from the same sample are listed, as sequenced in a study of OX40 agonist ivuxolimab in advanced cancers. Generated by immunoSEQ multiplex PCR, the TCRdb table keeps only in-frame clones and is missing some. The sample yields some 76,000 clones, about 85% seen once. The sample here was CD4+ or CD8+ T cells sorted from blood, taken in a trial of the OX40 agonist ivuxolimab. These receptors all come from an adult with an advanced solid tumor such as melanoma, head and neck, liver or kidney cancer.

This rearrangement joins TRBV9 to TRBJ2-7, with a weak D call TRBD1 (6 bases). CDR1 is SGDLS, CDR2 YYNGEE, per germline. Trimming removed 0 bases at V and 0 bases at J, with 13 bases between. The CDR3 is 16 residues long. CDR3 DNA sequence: TGTGCCAGCAGCGTAGGATCTGGGGGCGGCTCCTACGAGCAGTACTTC. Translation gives CASSVGSGGGSYEQYF. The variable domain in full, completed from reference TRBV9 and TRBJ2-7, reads DSGVTQTPKHLITATGQRVTLRCSPRSGDLSVYWYQQSLDQGLQFLIQYYNGEERAKGNILERFSAQQFPDLHSELNLSSLELGDSALYFCASSVGSGGGSYEQYFGPGTRLTVT.

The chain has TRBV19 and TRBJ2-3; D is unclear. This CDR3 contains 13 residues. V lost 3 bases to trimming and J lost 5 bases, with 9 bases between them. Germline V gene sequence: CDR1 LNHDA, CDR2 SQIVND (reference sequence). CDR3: CASSISLQDTQYF. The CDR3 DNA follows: TGTGCCAGTAGTATTAGTCTGCAAGATACGCAGTATTTT.

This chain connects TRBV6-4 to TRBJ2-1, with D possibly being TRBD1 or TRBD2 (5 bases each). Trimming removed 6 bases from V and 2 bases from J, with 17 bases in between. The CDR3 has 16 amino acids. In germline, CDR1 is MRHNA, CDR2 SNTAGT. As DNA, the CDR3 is TGTGCCAGCAGCCCCCAGACGAGGGGAACCTACAATGAGCAGTTCTTC. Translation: CASSPQTRGTYNEQFF.

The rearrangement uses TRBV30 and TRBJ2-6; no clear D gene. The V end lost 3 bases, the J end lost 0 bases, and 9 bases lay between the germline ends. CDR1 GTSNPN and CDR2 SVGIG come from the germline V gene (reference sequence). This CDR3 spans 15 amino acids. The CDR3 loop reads CAWSLANSGANVLTF. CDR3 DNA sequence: TGTGCCTGGAGCCTGGCCAACTCTGGGGCCAACGTCCTGACTTTC.

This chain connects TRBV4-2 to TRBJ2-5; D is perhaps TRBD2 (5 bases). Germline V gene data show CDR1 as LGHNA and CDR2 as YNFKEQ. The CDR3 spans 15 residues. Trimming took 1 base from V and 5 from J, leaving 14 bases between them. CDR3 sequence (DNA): TGTGCCAGCAGCCAAGTCGGCGGGCCGGAGGAGACCCAGTACTTC. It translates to CASSQVGGPEETQYF.